These 31 T cell receptor beta chains share one sample of origin, sequenced in a study of T cell responses to AZD1222 COVID-19 vaccine. Sequencing was performed with immunoSEQ multiplex PCR; in TCRdb, only in-frame clones are kept and a portion is missing. The sample has about 150,000 clones; more than 85% are singletons. The input for sequencing was peripheral blood, taken 28 days after the second AZD1222 dose. All receptors derive from an adult who received the AZD1222 COVID-19 vaccine.

The chain combines TRBV27 with TRBJ1-1, with a possible D match to TRBD1 (5 bases). The CDR3 consists of 17 residues. V was shortened by 5 bases and J by 1 base, with 20 bases between the two germline ends. Per the germline V gene, CDR1 is MNHEY and CDR2 is SMNVEV (reference sequence). The CDR3 is CASSRYRDPIGNTEAFF. CDR3 coding DNA: TGTGCCAGCAGTCGCTACCGGGACCCGATCGGGAACACTGAAGCTTTCTTT.

The genes are TRBV19 and TRBJ2-3; D ambiguous. From germline, CDR1 is LNHDA and CDR2 SQIVND (reference sequence). V dropped 4 bases and J dropped 2 bases, with 13 bases sitting between them. This CDR3 contains 15 residues. The CDR3 loop reads CASSTRRSVTDTQYF. In DNA form, the CDR3 reads TGTGCCAGTAGTACCCGACGTTCCGTCACAGATACGCAGTATTTT.

The chain is built from TRBV6-5 and TRBJ2-2, with a weak D call TRBD1 (5 bases). V shed 5 bases and J shed 5 bases, with 9 bases lying between them. Germline lookup yields CDR1 MNHEY and CDR2 SVGAGI. CDR3 length equals 13 residues. The DNA for the CDR3 is TGTGCCAGCAGTAGCAGGGTAACCGGGGAGCTGTTTTTT. Translation gives CASSSRVTGELFF.

The DNA of the CDR3 is TGTGCCAGCAGCTTGACTAGTCCGAACACCGGGGAGCTGTTTTTT. Residues: CASSLTSPNTGELFF. The rearrangement links TRBV7-9 to TRBJ2-2; possibly TRBD2 for D (6 bases). The CDR3 is 15 amino acids. Germline assignment: CDR1 SEHNR and CDR2 FQNEAQ (reference sequence). The ends were cut back, 3 bases at V and 0 bases at J, with 8 bases in the middle.

The rearrangement links TRBV3-1 (or the pseudogene TRBV3-2) to TRBJ2-2; D remains unclear. The CDR3 has 11 amino acids. V was trimmed by 0 bases and J by 8 bases, leaving 1 base between them. CDR1 LGHDT and CDR2 YNNKEL come from the germline V gene (reference sequence). CDR3 residues: CASSQEGELFF. DNA of the CDR3: TGTGCCAGCAGCCAAGAAGGGGAGCTGTTTTTT.

The DNA for the CDR3 is TGTGCCAGAGAGTGGGAGACAAACTATGGCTACACCTTC. It encodes CAREWETNYGYTF. The J gene is TRBJ1-2, the V gene TRBV27; D remains ambiguous. This CDR3 is 13 amino acids long. Deletions cut 9 bases from V and 2 bases from J, with 13 bases between. Per the germline V gene, CDR1 is MNHEY and CDR2 is SMNVEV (reference sequence).

The chain joins TRBV3-1 (or the pseudogene TRBV3-2) to TRBJ2-3; D is uncertain. Germline lookup yields CDR1 LGHDT and CDR2 YNNKEL (reference sequence). Trimming stripped 2 bases from V and 1 base from J, with 7 bases between. The CDR3 extends over 14 amino acids. The CDR3 DNA is TGTGCCAGCAGCCAAATCACCGGCACAGATACGCAGTATTTT. Amino acids: CASSQITGTDTQYF.

The J gene is TRBJ2-7, the V gene TRBV20-1; the D is unclear. V was cut by 3 bases and J by 4 bases, with 13 bases left in between. This CDR3 contains 13 residues. Germline CDR1 reads DFQATT; CDR2 reads SNEGSKA (reference sequence). The CDR3 region is CSASKRNLYEQYF. The CDR3 nucleotides are TGCAGTGCTAGTAAGCGAAACCTATACGAGCAGTACTTC.

As to this clone: The same CDR3 also results from other DNA sequences found in this sample. V gene TRBV24-1 combines with J gene TRBJ1-2; no clear D gene. V was clipped by 5 bases and J by 4 bases, with 4 bases between them. Looked up from germline, CDR1 is KGHDR and CDR2 is SFDVKD. The CDR3 runs to 11 residues. The CDR3 loop reads CATSGGYGYTF. The CDR3, as DNA: TGTGCCACCAGTGGTGGCTATGGCTACACCTTC.

The chain combines TRBV10-3 with TRBJ1-1, with D tentatively TRBD1 (6 bases). The V end was cut by 1 base, the J end by 4 bases, with 13 bases between. Germline V CDR1 and CDR2: ENHRY, SYGVKD. This CDR3 contains 15 residues. Here the CDR3 DNA reads TGTGCCATCAGTGAGTATGGGGGGCTGCTCACTGAAGCTTTCTTT. Translation gives CAISEYGGLLTEAFF.

The chain couples TRBV27 to TRBJ2-3, with 12 bases lining up with TRBD2. The CDR3 totals 16 residues. V lost 6 bases and J lost 8; bases outside the gene matches: 12. The germline V gene encodes CDR1 MNHEY and CDR2 SMNVEV (reference sequence). CDR3 sequence reads: CASSTGTSGFDGTQYF. The CDR3 DNA follows: TGTGCCAGCAGCACCGGGACTAGCGGGTTTGATGGTACGCAGTATTTT.

This sequence joins TRBV6-4 and TRBJ2-5; no firm D call. The germline V gene encodes CDR1 MRHNA and CDR2 SNTAGT. The CDR3 covers 13 residues. V was clipped by 6 bases and J by 1 base, with 9 bases between them. The CDR3 nucleotides read TGTGCCAGCAGCTCTGGAGCCCAAGAGACCCAGTACTTC. It codes for CASSSGAQETQYF.

This clone was detected only once. The rearrangement links TRBV14 to TRBJ2-4; unclear D gene. Germline lookup yields CDR1 SGHDN and CDR2 FVKESK. CDR3 length: 16 residues. V lost 3 bases and J lost 1, with 13 bases in between. The CDR3 here is CASSHSSVVAKNIQYF. DNA of the CDR3: TGTGCCAGCAGCCACTCGTCCGTGGTGGCCAAAAACATTCAGTACTTC.

CDR3 DNA sequence: TGTGCCACCAGCAGAGATCGACGGGGATCCAATCAGCCCCAGCATTTT. This encodes CATSRDRRGSNQPQHF. V is TRBV15 and J is TRBJ1-5; D gene unclear. The germline V gene has CDR1 LNHNV and CDR2 YYDKDF (reference sequence). This CDR3 spans 16 amino acids. V lost 0 bases and J lost 3, with 12 bases in between.

The chain employs TRBV9 and TRBJ1-2, with TRBD1 as a possible D gene (6 bases). V was cut by 5 bases and J by 4 bases, with 33 bases left in between. The CDR3 is 20 residues long. The germline V gene has CDR1 SGDLS and CDR2 YYNGEE. The DNA for the CDR3 is TGTGCCAGCAGAAGCGTAGAGGGTCGTATGGGCCAGGGGAGGATCTATGGCTACACCTTC. Protein: CASRSVEGRMGQGRIYGYTF.

The chain employs TRBV24-1 and TRBJ1-2; D is ambiguous. The germline V and J ends were trimmed by 1 base and 1 base, with 6 bases remaining between them. The CDR3 covers 14 residues. From germline, CDR1 is KGHDR and CDR2 SFDVKD. The CDR3 DNA sequence: TGTGCCACCAGTGATTTCACAGATAACTATGGCTACACCTTC. This encodes CATSDFTDNYGYTF.

The rearrangement uses TRBV6-5 and TRBJ2-7; D may match TRBD1 or TRBD2 (5 bases each). Trimming took 7 bases from V and 4 from J, leaving 17 bases between them. The germline V gene has CDR1 MNHEY and CDR2 SVGAGI. CDR3 size: 14 residues. CDR3 sequence: CASTSTGTAYEQYF. The CDR3 DNA reads TGTGCCAGCACCTCAACCGGGACGGCGTACGAGCAGTACTTC.

This chain connects TRBV19 to TRBJ1-5, with D unresolved. The V gene's germline CDR1 is LNHDA and CDR2 SQIVND (reference sequence). The CDR3 has 16 amino acids. V gave up 0 bases and J gave up 0 bases, with 9 bases separating them. The CDR3 bases are TGTGCCAGTAGTATAGATCCCCGGCATAGCAATCAGCCCCAGCATTTT. Translating it yields CASSIDPRHSNQPQHF.

The CDR3 sequence is CASSVEGTGNSPLHF. CDR3 DNA sequence: TGTGCCAGCAGCGTAGAGGGTACGGGGAATTCACCCCTCCACTTT. V usage is TRBV9 and J usage is TRBJ1-6; no clear D. The CDR3 sequence is 15 residues long. CDR1 SGDLS and CDR2 YYNGEE come from the germline V gene. The V end lost 0 bases, the J end lost 7 bases, and 11 bases lay between the germline ends.

The chain is built from TRBV30 and TRBJ1-1, with 7 nucleotides matching TRBD1. This CDR3 region has 13 residues. V lost 1 base, J lost 3 bases, and 2 bases stayed unmatched. Germline assignment: CDR1 GTSNPN and CDR2 SVGIG (reference sequence). The CDR3 DNA reads as TGTGCCTGGAGTGCGACAGGGTACACTGAAGCTTTCTTT. Protein: CAWSATGYTEAFF.

This chain joins TRBV10-2 and TRBJ1-1, with 8 nucleotides matching TRBD1. After removal of 6 bases from V and 5 bases from J, the junction contained 11 bases not matched to a gene. Germline assignment: CDR1 WSHSY and CDR2 SAAADI. The CDR3 consists of 15 residues. CDR3 sequence (DNA): TGCGCCAGCAGGCTTGGGACAGGAGGGGGGACTGAAGCTTTCTTT. This encodes CASRLGTGGGTEAFF.

The CDR3, as DNA: TGTGCCAGTAGTATAGGGACAGGGGGATTCTACGAGCAGTACTTC. It translates to CASSIGTGGFYEQYF. The V call is TRBV19, the J call TRBJ2-7; 10 bases map to TRBD1. CDR1 LNHDA and CDR2 SQIVND come from the germline V gene (reference sequence). V shed 1 base and J 3 bases; nucleotides not matched to a gene: 3. This CDR3 is 15 amino acids long.

CDR3 amino acids: CAWTEQLNTEAFF. The CDR3 bases are TGTGCCTGGACGGAGCAGCTTAACACTGAAGCTTTCTTT. V and J are TRBV30 and TRBJ1-1; unclear D gene. Germline loops: CDR1 GTSNPN, CDR2 SVGIG (reference sequence). The V gene lost 4 bases and the J gene lost 2 bases, with 11 bases spanning the gap. The CDR3 spans 13 residues.

The table lists this clone with a count of one. The chain is built from TRBV27 and TRBJ1-1; the D is unclear. CDR1 MNHEY and CDR2 SMNVEV come from the germline V gene (reference sequence). CDR3 length equals 14 residues. Trimming took off 5 bases at V and 1 base at J, with 11 bases between the two ends. The chain's CDR3 is CASSLKGSNTEAFF. The DNA of the CDR3 is TGTGCCAGCAGTCTAAAGGGCTCGAACACTGAAGCTTTCTTT.

The rearrangement uses TRBV5-5 and TRBJ1-5; D perhaps matches TRBD1 (5 bases). Looked up from germline, CDR1 is SGHKS and CDR2 is YYEKEE (reference sequence). Trimming stripped 4 bases from V and 6 bases from J, with 8 bases between. This CDR3 is built from 12 residues. Written as DNA, the CDR3 is TGTGCCAGCAGCGCGGGGGGTCAGCCCCAGCATTTT. Protein product: CASSAGGQPQHF.

The CDR3, as DNA: TGTGCCAGCAGCTTTACTAGCGGGAGTTTCTACGAGCAGTACTTC. This translates into CASSFTSGSFYEQYF. The chain employs TRBV5-4 and TRBJ2-7; 11 positions match TRBD2. The germline V gene encodes CDR1 SGHNT and CDR2 YYREEE (reference sequence). The CDR3 has 15 residues. Trimming at V came to 2 bases and at J to 3 bases, leaving 4 bases not matched to a gene. Full variable domain (rest looked up from reference TRBV5-4 and TRBJ2-7): ETGVTQSPTHLIKTRGQQVTLRCSSQSGHNTVSWYQQALGQGPQFIFQYYREEENGRGNFPPRFSGLQFPNYSSELNVNALELDDSALYLCASSFTSGSFYEQYFGPGTRLTVT.

This chain connects TRBV28 to TRBJ1-5, with D unclear. The CDR3 loop spans 17 amino acids. Germline V gene sequence: CDR1 MDHEN, CDR2 SYDVKM. V was trimmed by 1 base and J by 9 bases, leaving 22 bases between them. Written as DNA, the CDR3 is TGTGCCAGCAGTTTATACGGCCCGTCGGGCGGCGCATGGCCCCAGCATTTT. The encoded protein is CASSLYGPSGGAWPQHF.

This clone was seen just once. This chain connects TRBV6-1 to TRBJ1-1; no definite D call. Trimming shortened V by 2 bases and J by 1 base, and 8 bases separated the two germline ends. CDR3 size: 14 residues. Per germline, CDR1 MNHNS and CDR2 SASEGT. CDR3 nucleotide sequence: TGTGCCAGCAGTGAATCCCCAGCGAACACTGAAGCTTTCTTT. Its protein product is CASSESPANTEAFF.

The chain couples TRBV19 to TRBJ1-1; no clear D gene. CDR1 LNHDA and CDR2 SQIVND come from the germline V gene (reference sequence). V was cut by 3 bases and J by 2 bases, with 7 bases left in between. CDR3 length equals 13 residues. Here the CDR3 DNA reads TGTGCCAGTAGTATCCCAGCCAACACTGAAGCTTTCTTT. Its protein product is CASSIPANTEAFF.

The V gene is TRBV3-1 (or the pseudogene TRBV3-2), the J gene TRBJ2-7, with 7 positions matching TRBD2. The J segment lost 0 bases and the V segment lost 0 bases, leaving 2 bases of the junction unmatched. The CDR3 has 15 residues. The germline V gene has CDR1 LGHDT and CDR2 YNNKEL (reference sequence). CDR3 bases: TGTGCCAGCAGCCAAGACAGCGGGGACTCCTACGAGCAGTACTTC. This codes for CASSQDSGDSYEQYF.

J is TRBJ2-3 and V is TRBV28, with 9 bases lining up with TRBD1. With V trimmed by 7 bases and J by 5 bases, 7 bases remained unmatched. The germline V gene encodes CDR1 MDHEN and CDR2 SYDVKM. The CDR3 length is 14 residues. CDR3 bases: TGTGCCAGCAACTCACCGGGACAGGGAGATACGCAGTATTTT. It codes for CASNSPGQGDTQYF.